The 22 T cell receptor delta chains reported below all come from one sample, sequenced in a study of Vδ1+ human thymocytes. Points from the study as a whole: In the thymus, TRG and TRD repertoires looked highly polyclonal with Gaussian CDR3 lengths.

Antigens for these TCRs are unknown. Extracted RNA was reverse transcribed into cDNA. Multiplex PCR used pooled V-gene forward primers and a constant-region reverse primer to amplify CDR3s. TCRdb reanalysed the multiplex PCR reads with CATT. This sample has about 73,000 delta-chain clones; about 35% occur once, and the top ten carry about 0.24%. Sequencing used Vdelta1+ gamma-delta thymocytes from the thymus. Subset given: FACS-sorted CD3+ TCRalphabeta- TCRVdelta1+ TCRVdelta2- thymocytes. These receptors were taken from a boy under two years old who had congenital heart surgery.

The chain uses TRDV1 and TRDJ1, with 8 positions matching TRDD3. The V gene end was trimmed by 4 bases and the J gene end by 5 bases; junction bases not matched to a gene: 24. CDR1 and CDR2 (germline): TSWWSYY, QGS. The CDR3 totals 20 residues. CDR3 region: CALGATKTPLTYWGLDKLIF. In DNA form, the CDR3 reads TGTGCTCTTGGGGCCACCAAAACGCCTTTGACTTACTGGGGGTTGGATAAACTCATCTTT.

The rearrangement joins TRDV1 to TRDJ1, with 10 bases that match TRDD3. J was trimmed by 2 bases and V by 0 bases; bases with no gene match: 18. Per germline, CDR1 TSWWSYY and CDR2 QGS. The CDR3 is 21 amino acids. CDR3 loop: CALGELLGRLGDSSRTDKLIF. In DNA form, the CDR3 reads TGTGCTCTTGGGGAACTTCTGGGTAGGCTGGGGGATAGTAGTAGAACCGATAAACTCATCTTT.

This clone occurred once. This sequence joins TRDV1 and TRDJ1; D is possibly TRDD3 (6 bases). V was cut by 0 bases and J by 0 bases, with 29 bases left in between. There are 22 residues in the CDR3. CDR1 and CDR2 from the germline V gene are TSWWSYY and QGS. The chain's CDR3 is CALGELRRIESGEHRYTDKLIF. CDR3 bases: TGTGCTCTTGGGGAACTTAGACGAATTGAGTCTGGGGAACACCGGTACACCGATAAACTCATCTTT.

The chain recombines TRDV1 with TRDJ1; 8 nucleotides align to TRDD3. V trimming: 1 base; J trimming: 0 bases; junction bases outside the gene matches: 31. This CDR3 is built from 25 residues. Germline V gene data show CDR1 as TSWWSYY and CDR2 as QGS. CDR3 in amino acids: CALGEPIGLLPALYWGALYTDKLIF. As DNA, the CDR3 is TGTGCTCTTGGGGAACCGATTGGCCTCCTTCCAGCGTTATACTGGGGGGCCTTATACACCGATAAACTCATCTTT.

The V call is TRDV1, the J call TRDJ2; TRDD3 agrees at 7 bases. Germline CDR1 reads TSWWSYY; CDR2 reads QGS. The length of the CDR3 is 19 residues. The ends lost 4 bases at V and 0 bases at J; junction bases unmatched: 14. The CDR3: CALGGFSRWGFALTAQLFF. The CDR3 DNA reads TGTGCTCTTGGGGGGTTCTCCCGCTGGGGGTTTGCTTTGACAGCACAACTCTTCTTT.

The chain joins TRDV1 to TRDJ1; 12 positions agree with TRDD3. Looked up from germline, CDR1 is TSWWSYY and CDR2 is QGS. The CDR3 totals 21 residues. The ends lost 0 bases at V and 7 bases at J; junction bases unmatched: 21. CDR3 coding DNA: TGTGCTCTTGGGGAACTATCTCGTGACCGTCGTGTACTGGGGGATACTGGTAAACTCATCTTT. Translation gives CALGELSRDRRVLGDTGKLIF.

This clone was counted ten times or more. V gene TRDV2 combines with J gene TRDJ1, with 12 nucleotides matching TRDD3. J lost 1 base, V lost 5 bases, and 25 bases had no gene match. Germline CDR1 is GEAIGNYY and CDR2 is EKD. The CDR3 totals 22 residues. CDR3 in amino acids: CACGILAFPHRLGDTLTDKLIF. The CDR3 DNA is TGTGCCTGTGGTATCTTGGCCTTCCCGCATCGACTGGGGGATACTCTCACCGATAAACTCATCTTT.

This clone was detected a few times. The chain has TRDV1 and TRDJ1; TRDD3 matches 11 bases. The CDR3 has 19 residues. Germline CDR1 reads TSWWSYY; CDR2 reads QGS. V lost 4 bases and J lost 0; bases outside the gene matches: 13. The CDR3 loop is CALGGALTGGYGYTDKLIF. CDR3 nucleotides: TGTGCTCTTGGGGGAGCTCTTACTGGGGGATATGGGTACACCGATAAACTCATCTTT.

Only a few counts were recorded for this clone. The V call is TRDV1, the J call TRDJ1; the D is unclear. CDR3 length equals 14 residues. Trimming took off 1 base at V and 7 bases at J, with 13 bases between the two ends. Germline loops: CDR1 TSWWSYY, CDR2 QGS. CDR3 sequence: CALGEPPRGPKLIF. CDR3 coding DNA: TGTGCTCTTGGGGAACCCCCGCGGGGCCCTAAACTCATCTTT.

Notes on this clone: The sample contains more than one DNA sequence encoding this CDR3. The rearrangement uses TRDV1 and TRDJ1; D uncertain. V lost 0 bases, J lost 2 bases, and 7 bases lay in between. CDR1 is TSWWSYY and CDR2 is QGS in the germline V gene. The CDR3 consists of 14 residues. CDR3 region: CALGELGPTDKLIF. The DNA for the CDR3 is TGTGCTCTTGGGGAACTTGGCCCGACCGATAAACTCATCTTT.

The chain employs TRDV1 and TRDJ1; 9 bases map to TRDD3. V was clipped by 4 bases and J by 0 bases; unmatched bases: 15. The CDR3 extends over 19 amino acids. The germline gives CDR1 TSWWSYY, CDR2 QGS. DNA of the CDR3: TGTGCTCTTGGGGGCATGAGAAAAGGGGGATACAAGTACACCGATAAACTCATCTTT. This gives the protein CALGGMRKGGYKYTDKLIF.

The chain uses TRDV1 and TRDJ1, with D maybe TRDD3 (6 bases). CDR3 length: 19 residues. V lost 3 bases, J lost 0 bases, and 23 bases lay in between. Germline V CDR1 and CDR2: TSWWSYY, QGS. The CDR3 here is CALGDTTRWGCKDTDKLIF. CDR3 DNA sequence: TGTGCTCTTGGGGATACCACGCGTTGGGGATGCAAGGACACCGATAAACTCATCTTT.

The gene calls are TRDV1 and TRDJ1; tentatively, D is TRDD2 (5 bases). This CDR3 is 20 amino acids long. Trimming removed 4 bases at V and 0 bases at J, with 27 bases between. Germline V gene data show CDR1 as TSWWSYY and CDR2 as QGS. CDR3 in amino acids: CALGGTRLPTAARYTDKLIF. In nucleotides, the CDR3 is TGTGCTCTTGGGGGCACTAGGCTTCCCACAGCGGCCCGGTACACCGATAAACTCATCTTT.

This clone was seen only a few times. The V gene is TRDV1, the J gene TRDJ1; 9 bases are a match to TRDD3. This CDR3 is 23 amino acids long. The ends lost 1 base at V and 0 bases at J; junction bases unmatched: 24. Germline V gene sequence: CDR1 TSWWSYY, CDR2 QGS. The CDR3 nucleotides are TGTGCTCTTGGGGAACCCGGCCGCCTTCACATGTACTGGGGGAGCGAGTACACCGATAAACTCATCTTT. Its protein product is CALGEPGRLHMYWGSEYTDKLIF.

The sample holds a few counts of this clone. The gene calls are TRDV1 and TRDJ1; 9 bases are shared with TRDD2. The J segment lost 3 bases and the V segment lost 8 bases, leaving 22 bases of the junction unmatched. This CDR3 has 19 residues. Germline loops: CDR1 TSWWSYY, CDR2 QGS. CDR3 nucleotides: TGTGCTCTTACGCCTTCCTACGAGCTGGGATCGAACCTTTCCGATAAACTCATCTTT. Its translation is CALTPSYELGSNLSDKLIF.

The sample holds a few counts of this clone. The V gene is TRDV1, the J gene TRDJ1, with 10 bases aligning to TRDD3. CDR3 length equals 22 residues. V shed 3 bases and J 0 bases; nucleotides not matched to a gene: 22. Germline V gene lookup returns CDR1 TSWWSYY and CDR2 QGS. CDR3 coding DNA: TGTGCTCTTGGGGACCGGCTTCCTCGGAGGGGGGATACGACCCTATACACCGATAAACTCATCTTT. Translating gives CALGDRLPRRGDTTLYTDKLIF.

The table lists this clone with a few counts. The V call is TRDV1, the J call TRDJ1, with 12 bases that match TRDD3. The CDR3 has 24 amino acids. The V and J ends lost 5 bases and 3 bases, in that order; junction bases with no gene match: 31. Germline assignment: CDR1 TSWWSYY and CDR2 QGS. Written as DNA, the CDR3 is TGTGCTCTTGGGAAACAAAACCCATACCCCCTCATACTGGGGGATACTTTTGCCCCCGATAAACTCATCTTT. This sequence encodes CALGKQNPYPLILGDTFAPDKLIF.

The chain recombines TRDV1 with TRDJ1, with a tentative D call TRDD3 (7 bases). V was cut by 1 base and J by 0 bases, with 36 bases left in between. Per germline, CDR1 TSWWSYY and CDR2 QGS. The CDR3 has 24 residues. The DNA of the CDR3 is TGTGCTCTTGGGGAACCAACCTATCCTACCTGGGGGCTTCGCCATCTAAAGTACACCGATAAACTCATCTTT. It specifies CALGEPTYPTWGLRHLKYTDKLIF.

The chain carries TRDV1 and TRDJ1; 13 bases agree with TRDD3. With 6 bases clipped from V and 1 base from J, the junction kept 17 bases outside the gene matches. From germline, CDR1 is TSWWSYY and CDR2 QGS. This CDR3 is 20 amino acids long. The DNA for the CDR3 is TGTGCTCTTGGCCCTTTCCCTCCTCCTTACTGGGGGATACGCACCGATAAACTCATCTTT. This translates into CALGPFPPPYWGIRTDKLIF.

This clone was seen a handful of times. The rearrangement uses TRDV1 and TRDJ1; 8 positions match TRDD3. Germline CDR1 is TSWWSYY and CDR2 is QGS. Germline trimming cut 0 bases from V and 0 bases from J; bases unmatched to any gene: 12. The CDR3 length is 19 residues. The CDR3 region has the DNA TGTGCTCTTGGGGAACTCTGTCTGGGGGGATATACATACACCGATAAACTCATCTTT. It encodes CALGELCLGGYTYTDKLIF.

The chain recombines TRDV2 with TRDJ1; no clear D gene. This CDR3 spans 15 amino acids. In germline, CDR1 is GEAIGNYY, CDR2 EKD. Trimming shortened V by 3 bases and J by 0 bases, and 13 bases separated the two germline ends. This CDR3 reads CACDVLAGYTDKLIF. CDR3 nucleotide sequence: TGTGCCTGTGACGTGCTTGCAGGATACACCGATAAACTCATCTTT.

This clone was observed a handful of times. V gene TRDV1 combines with J gene TRDJ1, with 8 nucleotides matching TRDD3. The CDR3 extends over 22 amino acids. Germline values: CDR1 TSWWSYY, CDR2 QGS. Trimming removed 4 bases from V and 2 bases from J; junction bases left unmatched: 27. The CDR3 here is CALGVPTEGPTFWGIHTDKLIF. The CDR3 DNA reads TGTGCTCTTGGGGTACCAACCGAGGGGCCCACGTTTTGGGGGATCCATACCGATAAACTCATCTTT.